The entry that follows covers one T cell receptor (beta chain) sequence. CDR3 length equals 12 residues. V was trimmed by 5 bases and J by 3 bases, leaving 7 bases between them. The data were obtained in a study of blood T cell repertoires in COVID-19. Study details: Sources were T cells, B-cell-depleted T cells, or PBMCs; the material itself was cDNA or gDNA.

TCRdb keeps only in-frame clones here, not all; method: immunoSEQ multiplex PCR. The sample includes a few hundred thousand clones, roughly 85% of them seen just once. Cohorts were assigned according to the clinical history that participants reported. This chain uses TRBV12-3 or TRBV12-4 with TRBJ1-2; D is uncertain. The sample comprised PBMCs or T cells enriched from blood (not recorded which). This clonotype was obtained from a man aged 25-45 years who had recovered from COVID-19. CDR3 nucleotides: TGTGCCAGCAGTCGTGTCTACTATGGCTACACCTTC. It encodes CASSRVYYGYTF.